The 10 T cell receptor beta chains listed next were all sequenced from one sample in a study of blood T cell repertoires in COVID-19. Only in-frame clones appear in the TCRdb table, and some are missing; sequencing was by immunoSEQ multiplex PCR. There are about 200,000 clones in the sample; almost 85% occur only once, and 6.5% to 8.5% lies in the top ten. Sample: peripheral blood. These receptors all come from a human donor with acute or convalescent COVID-19. The donor label of this sample is uncertain.

The chain links TRBV5-1 to TRBJ2-2; 12 bases align to TRBD2. Germline V gene data show CDR1 as SGHRS and CDR2 as YFSETQ. This CDR3 spans 18 amino acids. V trimming: 1 base; J trimming: 5 bases; junction bases outside the gene matches: 9. CDR3 sequence reads: CASSLFASGRGETGELFF. CDR3 nucleotide sequence: TGCGCCAGCAGCTTGTTCGCTAGCGGGAGGGGTGAGACCGGGGAGCTGTTTTTT.

The chain uses TRBV7-9 and TRBJ2-3, with D perhaps matching TRBD2 (5 bases). Trimming stripped 5 bases from V and 5 bases from J, with 20 bases between. CDR3 length equals 16 residues. CDR1 SEHNR and CDR2 FQNEAQ come from the germline V gene (reference sequence). The chain's CDR3 is CASSPTSWRAGDTQYF. The DNA for the CDR3 is TGTGCCAGCAGCCCAACCTCCTGGCGGGCGGGAGATACGCAGTATTTT.

The chain recombines TRBV5-6 with TRBJ2-2; 9 bases align to TRBD1. Germline V gives CDR1 SGHDT, CDR2 YYEEEE. This CDR3 contains 16 residues. Trimming removed 4 bases from V and 4 bases from J; junction bases left unmatched: 8. DNA for the CDR3: TGTGCCAGCAGCGAGGGACAGGGTTCGTCCACCGGGGAGCTGTTTTTT. This encodes CASSEGQGSSTGELFF.

This chain uses TRBV29-1 with TRBJ2-7; 7 nucleotides line up with TRBD1. Germline trimming cut 5 bases from V and 2 bases from J; bases unmatched to any gene: 3. The CDR3 extends over 12 amino acids. The V gene's germline CDR1 is SQVTM and CDR2 ANQGSEA. CDR3 in amino acids: CSVRDSPYEQYF. DNA of the CDR3: TGCAGCGTTCGGGACAGCCCCTACGAGCAGTACTTC.

The chain recombines TRBV7-9 with TRBJ1-6; TRBD1 is a possible D gene (6 bases). CDR3 length: 15 amino acids. Germline CDR1 reads SEHNR; CDR2 reads FQNEAQ (reference sequence). Trimming stripped 1 base from V and 3 bases from J, with 7 bases between. This CDR3 is CASSLGTVYNSPLHF. CDR3 nucleotide sequence: TGTGCCAGCAGCTTAGGGACAGTCTATAATTCACCCCTCCACTTT.

This clone occurred once. The J gene is TRBJ1-2, the V gene TRBV5-1; D might be TRBD1 (5 bases). The V gene's germline CDR1 is SGHRS and CDR2 YFSETQ. V lost 0 bases and J 0 bases, leaving 9 bases between the germline ends. The CDR3 is made up of 15 amino acids. Here the CDR3 DNA reads TGCGCCAGCAGCTTGGGGGGCACCTCTAACTATGGCTACACCTTC. Translation: CASSLGGTSNYGYTF.

In its sample, this clone was seen once. V and J are TRBV9 and TRBJ2-7; 10 nucleotides match TRBD1. V lost 0 bases and J lost 3; bases outside the gene matches: 3. The germline gives CDR1 SGDLS, CDR2 YYNGEE. There are 15 residues in the CDR3. The CDR3 nucleotides read TGTGCCAGCAGCGTAGGACAGGGGGCGATCTACGAGCAGTACTTC. The encoded protein is CASSVGQGAIYEQYF.

The rearrangement uses TRBV24-1 and TRBJ2-1, with 10 positions matching TRBD2. This CDR3 is 15 amino acids long. The trim removed 3 bases at V and 10 bases at J, leaving 8 bases unmatched. Germline V gene sequence: CDR1 KGHDR, CDR2 SFDVKD. The CDR3 sequence is CATSDQREGRQEQFF. The CDR3 nucleotides are TGTGCCACCAGTGATCAGCGGGAGGGCCGTCAGGAGCAGTTCTTC.

This clone was observed once. This chain connects TRBV20-1 to TRBJ2-1; TRBD1 is a possible D gene (5 bases). The CDR3 totals 11 residues. V lost 1 base, J lost 9 bases, and 7 bases lay in between. The germline V gene has CDR1 DFQATT and CDR2 SNEGSKA (reference sequence). The CDR3 region is CSARVGVEQFF. The DNA of the CDR3 is TGCAGTGCTAGAGTAGGGGTTGAGCAGTTCTTC.

This chain links TRBV7-3 with TRBJ2-1; 8 bases line up with TRBD2. The CDR3 spans 15 residues. With V trimmed by 5 bases and J by 6 bases, 9 bases remained unmatched. Germline V gene lookup returns CDR1 SGHTA and CDR2 FQGTGA. The CDR3 DNA follows: TGTGCCAGCAGCCCTCCCGGACTAGCCTTCAATGAGCAGTTCTTC. This translates into CASSPPGLAFNEQFF. Full variable domain (outside the CDR3, taken from reference TRBV7-3 and TRBJ2-1): GAGVSQTPSNKVTEKGKYVELRCDPISGHTALYWYRQSLGQGPEFLIYFQGTGAADDSGLPNDRFFAVRPEGSVSTLKIQRTERGDSAVYLCASSPPGLAFNEQFFGPGTRLTVL.